This TCR beta chain was obtained from a study of Graves' ophthalmopathy and Graves' hyperthyroidism. The CDR3 is 13 amino acids. After removal of 8 bases from V and 1 base from J, the junction contained 1 base not matched to a gene. Looked up from germline, CDR1 is MNHEY and CDR2 is SVGAGI. Amplification targeted the TCR beta CDR3 regions, with RNA transcripts as the source material. The authors performed first-round RT-PCR with HTBI primers and then a second-round multiplex PCR. MiXCR, run by TCRdb on the multiplex PCR reads, gives a single entry per CDR3 protein. The repertoire includes about 400,000 distinct CDR3 sequences, about 16% of them detected once, and roughly 7% sits in the top ten. This clonotype appeared many times. As the starting material, roughly 9.8 ml of fresh peripheral blood yielded the PBMCs.

The sample was peripheral blood. The receptor was derived from a woman between 18 and 30 years old with stable Graves' hyperthyroidism. The V call is TRBV6-5, the J call TRBJ1-1, with 10 positions matching TRBD1. The CDR3: CASGTGENTEAFF. CDR3 nucleotide sequence: TGTGCCAGCGGGACAGGGGAGAACACTGAAGCTTTCTTT.